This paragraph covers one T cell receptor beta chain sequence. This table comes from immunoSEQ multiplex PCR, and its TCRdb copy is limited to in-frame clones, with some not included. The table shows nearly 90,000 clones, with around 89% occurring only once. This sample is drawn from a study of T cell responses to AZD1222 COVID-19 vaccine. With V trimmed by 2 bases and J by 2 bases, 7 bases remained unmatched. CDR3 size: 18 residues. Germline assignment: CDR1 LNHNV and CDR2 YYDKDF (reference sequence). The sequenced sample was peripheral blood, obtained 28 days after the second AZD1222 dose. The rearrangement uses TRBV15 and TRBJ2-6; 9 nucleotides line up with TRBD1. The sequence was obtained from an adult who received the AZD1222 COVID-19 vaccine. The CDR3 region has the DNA TGTGCCACCAGCAGATCCCGAACAGGGGGCCCTGGGGCCAACGTCCTGACTTTC. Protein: CATSRSRTGGPGANVLTF. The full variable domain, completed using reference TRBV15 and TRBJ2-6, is DAMVIQNPRYQVTQFGKPVTLSCSQTLNHNVMYWYQQKSSQAPKLLFHYYDKDFNNEADTPDNFQSRRPNTSFCFLDIRSPGLGDTAMYLCATSRSRTGGPGANVLTFGAGSRLTVL.